Detailed here is one T cell receptor beta chain. Its antigen is unknown. The germline gives CDR1 MGHDK, CDR2 SYGVNS. J lost 5 bases, V lost 1 base, and 3 bases had no gene match. CDR3 length: 15 residues. These data are taken from a study of beta chain features in type 1 diabetes. General observations from the study: Diminished insertions and augmented deletions at VDJ junctions characterized type 1 diabetes patients.

Every isolated RNA sample was fully reverse transcribed, so sequencing captured expressed TCRB transcripts. Assay: immunoSEQ multiplex PCR; the TCRdb copy retains only in-frame clones and omits some. The data show roughly 230,000 clones, with 9.6% seen just once and 0.03% to 0.035% held by the top ten. Sorting based on CD45RO/CCR7/CD25/CD127/CD95/CD27 separated CD4+ naive, central memory, regulatory and stem cell-like memory cells. The source is a woman aged 18-30 years in good health. The sample taken for sequencing was naive CD4+ T cells from blood. The rearrangement links TRBV25-1 to TRBJ1-1; the match to TRBD1 covers 11 bases. The CDR3 DNA reads TGTGCCAGCAGTGAATCCGGGACAGGGGGAACTGAAGCTTTCTTT. Translating it yields CASSESGTGGTEAFF.